This T cell receptor beta chain was recorded in a study of blood T cells in healthy people across ages. Regarding the study as a whole: TCR beta diversity, measured per million T cells, fell in a roughly linear way with age.

The table lists this clonotype with a few counts. Its antigen is unidentified. An end of the junction does not agree with germline; a read error may underlie this. There were healthy Caucasian individuals from Russia, aged 6 to 90, serving as donors. No fewer than 5.5 micrograms of total RNA were isolated from every sample. Combining a sample-barcoded 5' primer with a J-beta primer mix, a second PCR ran for about 7 to 12 cycles. From the 5' RACE reads, TCRdb called clonotypes with MiXCR, one entry per CDR3 protein. The table lists about 570,000 distinct CDR3 sequences, 25% to 30% of them singletons. The germline gives CDR1 SGHVS, CDR2 FQNEAQ. This CDR3 spans 13 amino acids.

The chain has TRBV7-8 and TRBJ2-3; D unclear. The origin of this receptor is a woman between 65 and 79 years old in good health. Material for sequencing was blood. The CDR3 bases are TGTGCCACTACCCCCTACAGCACAGATACGCAGTACTTT. Residues: CATTPYSTDTQYF.